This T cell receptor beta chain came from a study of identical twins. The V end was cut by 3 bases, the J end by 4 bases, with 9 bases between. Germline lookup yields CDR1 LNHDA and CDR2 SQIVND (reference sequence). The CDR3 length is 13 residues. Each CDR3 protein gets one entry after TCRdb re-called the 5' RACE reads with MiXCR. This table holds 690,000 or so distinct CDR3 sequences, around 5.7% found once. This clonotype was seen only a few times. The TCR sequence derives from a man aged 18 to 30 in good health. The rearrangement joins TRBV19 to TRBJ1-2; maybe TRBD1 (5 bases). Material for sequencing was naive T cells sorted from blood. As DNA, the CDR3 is TGTGCCAGTAGTATTGGACACATCTATGGCTACACCTTC. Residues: CASSIGHIYGYTF.